The 18 T cell receptor beta chains listed next were all sequenced from one sample in a study of T-cell memory formation after mild COVID-19. TCRdb processed the 5' RACE reads anew with MiXCR; each CDR3 protein has one entry. Among some 330,000 distinct CDR3 sequences, about 21% were seen once, and the ten largest hold around an eighth. Sample: PBMCs or a T cell subset sorted from them (not recorded which). The receptors here all came from an adult woman who had mild COVID-19 (a few samples of this study predate the infection). Cell type and time point are not known.

The rearrangement uses TRBV7-9 and TRBJ1-4; the D gene is possibly TRBD1 (6 bases). CDR1 and CDR2 (germline): SEHNR, FQNEAQ (reference sequence). V dropped 5 bases and J dropped 6 bases, with 7 bases sitting between them. This CDR3 has 12 amino acids. In nucleotides, the CDR3 is TGTGCCAGCAGCCGGACAGATGAAAAACTGTTTTTT. Residues: CASSRTDEKLFF.

The CDR3 here is CASSLTYGYTF. The CDR3 nucleotides are TGTGCCAGCAGCTTGACCTATGGCTACACCTTC. This chain connects TRBV7-9 to TRBJ1-2; D uncertain. The V end was cut by 3 bases, the J end by 4 bases, with 3 bases between. The germline CDR1 and CDR2 sequences are SEHNR and FQNEAQ (reference sequence). This CDR3 has 11 amino acids.

This clonotype was counted once. V gene TRBV9 combines with J gene TRBJ2-1, with 7 bases aligning to TRBD2. Germline loops: CDR1 SGDLS, CDR2 YYNGEE. Trimming cost V 5 bases and J 7 bases; bases outside gene matches: 12. The CDR3 length is 15 residues. CDR3 sequence reads: CASSKDLGTINEQFF. The CDR3 coding sequence is TGTGCCAGCAGTAAGGACCTCGGGACTATTAATGAGCAGTTCTTC.

In its sample, this clonotype was seen a few times. V and J are TRBV12-3 or TRBV12-4 and TRBJ1-5; possibly TRBD1 for D (5 bases). Trimming left V 2 bases short and J 0 bases short, with 8 bases between. CDR3 length: 15 residues. The CDR3 bases are TGTGCCAGCAGTTTACGGGGGTATAGCAATCAGCCCCAGCATTTT. This codes for CASSLRGYSNQPQHF.

This clonotype was picked up a small number of times. This sequence joins TRBV5-5 and TRBJ2-2; 7 nucleotides match TRBD1. The CDR3 sequence is 16 residues long. Trimming at V came to 4 bases and at J to 2 bases, leaving 8 bases not matched to a gene. The germline V gene encodes CDR1 SGHKS and CDR2 YYEKEE (reference sequence). The CDR3 DNA is TGTGCCAGCAGCGAAACCGGGACAGAAAACACCGGGGAGCTGTTTTTT. Its translation: CASSETGTENTGELFF.

This chain links TRBV5-1 with TRBJ2-3, with D possibly TRBD2 on 6 matching bases. Germline CDR1 SGHRS, CDR2 YFSETQ. The CDR3 is made up of 15 amino acids. Trimming cost V 1 base and J 2 bases, with 11 bases left between them. Written as DNA, the CDR3 is TGCGCCAGCAGCTTGCGGGGGTTTGACACAGATACGCAGTATTTT. As protein: CASSLRGFDTDTQYF. Using reference TRBV5-1 and TRBJ2-3 for the parts outside the CDR3, the full variable domain is KAGVTQTPRYLIKTRGQQVTLSCSPISGHRSVSWYQQTPGQGLQFLFEYFSETQRNKGNFPGRFSGRQFSNSRSEMNVSTLELGDSALYLCASSLRGFDTDTQYFGPGTRLTVL.

This clonotype was seen only a few times. This chain joins TRBV3-1 and TRBJ2-3; tentative D call: TRBD2 (5 bases). This CDR3 has 14 residues. Germline CDR1 LGHDT, CDR2 YNNKEL (reference sequence). With 0 bases removed from V and 4 bases from J, the gap between germline ends came to 8 bases. The CDR3 DNA is TGTGCCAGCAGCCAAGAGGACTCCGCAGATACGCAGTATTTT. It encodes CASSQEDSADTQYF.

The rearrangement joins TRBV14 to TRBJ2-1; TRBD2 matches at 9 bases. The germline gives CDR1 SGHDN, CDR2 FVKESK. There are 17 residues in the CDR3. Trimming took 4 bases from V and 2 from J; bases not matched to a gene: 9. The CDR3 bases are TGTGCCAGCAGCCCTCGTCTGACTAGCGGTCCCTACAATGAGCAGTTCTTC. Protein product: CASSPRLTSGPYNEQFF.

This clonotype has just a few counts. The chain uses TRBV6-5 and TRBJ1-1; D may be TRBD1 (5 bases). CDR3 length: 12 amino acids. The germline gives CDR1 MNHEY, CDR2 SVGAGI. V was shortened by 5 bases and J by 4 bases, with 8 bases between the two germline ends. In DNA, the CDR3 is TGTGCCAGCAGTGACAGAAGCACTGAAGCTTTCTTT. Protein sequence: CASSDRSTEAFF.

This clonotype was detected only a few times. The chain links TRBV9 to TRBJ2-2, with D perhaps assigned TRBD1 or TRBD2 (6 bases each). Trimming left V 4 bases short and J 5 bases short, with 15 bases between. From germline, CDR1 is SGDLS and CDR2 YYNGEE. This CDR3 spans 15 amino acids. CDR3 in DNA: TGTGCCAGCAGCCTCTCGGGGGCGGCGACCGGGGAGCTGTTTTTT. Translated: CASSLSGAATGELFF.

The CDR3 bases are TGTGCCAGCAGTAGACCCGGGACAGACTACAATGAGCAGTTCTTC. This sequence encodes CASSRPGTDYNEQFF. The chain links TRBV12-3 or TRBV12-4 to TRBJ2-1; 7 positions agree with TRBD1. The CDR3 contains 15 residues. The V segment lost 5 bases and the J segment 3 bases; nucleotides outside the gene matches: 7.

The chain couples TRBV12-3 or TRBV12-4 to TRBJ1-2; a weak D match, TRBD1 (5 bases). V was cut by 3 bases and J by 8 bases, with 10 bases left in between. The length of the CDR3 is 12 residues. The CDR3, as DNA: TGTGCCAGCAGTTTTCGCGGGGCGGGCTACACCTTC. Its translation: CASSFRGAGYTF.

This clonotype was recorded a few times. V gene TRBV24-1 combines with J gene TRBJ1-2; 10 nucleotides align to TRBD1. V shed 5 bases, J shed 2 bases, and the junction held 1 base outside the gene matches. CDR1 is KGHDR, CDR2 SFDVKD, per germline. The CDR3 runs 14 residues. The CDR3 region has the DNA TGTGCCACCAGTGGGACAGGGGGGAACTATGGCTACACCTTC. Amino acid sequence: CATSGTGGNYGYTF.

In its sample, this clonotype was seen a few times. The CDR3 DNA reads as TGTGCCAGTAGTATGAAGGGAAACATTCAGTACTTC. Translation: CASSMKGNIQYF. This chain joins TRBV19 and TRBJ2-4; D not resolved. The germline CDR1 and CDR2 sequences are LNHDA and SQIVND (reference sequence). This CDR3 is 12 amino acids long. V dropped 3 bases and J dropped 6 bases, with 6 bases sitting between them.

The chain carries TRBV7-2 and TRBJ2-4, with 10 bases identical to TRBD2. Germline CDR1 SGHTA, CDR2 FQGNSA. The CDR3 has 19 amino acids. V shed 4 bases, J shed 0 bases, and the junction held 12 bases outside the gene matches. CDR3 in DNA: TGTGCCAGCAGCTGGAAGGTCCTAGCGGGAGCGCTAGCCAAAAACATTCAGTACTTC. Protein: CASSWKVLAGALAKNIQYF.

This clonotype was detected only a few times. The rearrangement joins TRBV12-3 or TRBV12-4 to TRBJ2-7; D tentatively fits TRBD1 or TRBD2 (5 bases each). This CDR3 comprises 17 residues. Trimming removed 5 bases at V and 4 bases at J, with 24 bases between. CDR3 residues: CASSPPIRDQREYEQYF. DNA for the CDR3: TGTGCCAGCAGTCCTCCGATCCGGGACCAGCGTGAATACGAGCAGTACTTC.

V is TRBV6-6 and J is TRBJ2-7; D not resolved. V was cut by 6 bases and J by 5 bases, with 14 bases left in between. The CDR3 consists of 13 residues. Germline V gene sequence: CDR1 MNHNY, CDR2 SVGAGI (reference sequence). CDR3 residues: CASRLALRHEQYF. The CDR3 region has the DNA TGTGCCAGCAGACTGGCCCTCCGCCACGAGCAGTACTTC.

This clonotype was picked up many times. The CDR3 sequence is CASSLAGGQNQETQYF. CDR3 DNA: TGTGCCAGCAGCTTAGCGGGGGGGCAAAACCAAGAGACCCAGTACTTC. The chain couples TRBV7-6 to TRBJ2-5; a possible D gene is TRBD2 (7 bases). V gave up 0 bases and J gave up 0 bases, with 11 bases separating them. The germline V gene has CDR1 SGHVS and CDR2 FNYEAQ. The length of the CDR3 is 16 residues.